This T cell receptor beta chain was retrieved from a study of T cell responses to AZD1222 COVID-19 vaccine. Germline V gives CDR1 MNHEY, CDR2 SVGEGT. V was pared by 4 bases and J by 1 base, with 9 bases of the junction left unmatched. The CDR3 sequence is 19 residues long. This table comes from immunoSEQ multiplex PCR, and its TCRdb copy is limited to in-frame clones, with some not included. The table shows 130,000 or so clones, with about 90% occurring only once. Study-level results: After two AZD1222 doses, spike-specific TCR breadth and depth rose versus day 0.

With regard to this clone: Its cognate antigen is unknown.

This material consisted of peripheral blood, taken 28 days after the second dose of the MenACWY control vaccine. The rearrangement uses TRBV6-2 or TRBV6-3 and TRBJ2-1; 14 nucleotides line up with TRBD2. This TCR was sampled from an adult who received the MenACWY meningococcal vaccine as a control. The CDR3 spells CASSFTTSGGEFSYNEQFF. CDR3 sequence (DNA): TGTGCCAGCAGTTTCACGACTAGCGGGGGGGAATTTTCCTACAATGAGCAGTTCTTC.